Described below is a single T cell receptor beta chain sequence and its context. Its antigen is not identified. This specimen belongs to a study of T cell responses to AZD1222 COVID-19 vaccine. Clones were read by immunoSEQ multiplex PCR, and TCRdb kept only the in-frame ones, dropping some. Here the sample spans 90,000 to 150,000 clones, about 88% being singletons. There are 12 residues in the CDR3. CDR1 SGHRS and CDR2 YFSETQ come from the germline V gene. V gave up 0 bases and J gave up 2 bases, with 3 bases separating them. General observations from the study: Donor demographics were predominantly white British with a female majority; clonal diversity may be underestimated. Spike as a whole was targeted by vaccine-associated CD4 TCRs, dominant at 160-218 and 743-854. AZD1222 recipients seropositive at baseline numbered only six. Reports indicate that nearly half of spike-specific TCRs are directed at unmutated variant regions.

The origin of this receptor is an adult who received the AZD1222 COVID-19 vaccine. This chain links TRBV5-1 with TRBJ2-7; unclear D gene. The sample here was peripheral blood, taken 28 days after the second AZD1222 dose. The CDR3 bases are TGCGCCAGCAGCTTGGATGCCTACGAGCAGTACTTC. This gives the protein CASSLDAYEQYF.